These 8 T cell receptor beta chains share one sample of origin, sequenced in a study of blood T cell repertoires in COVID-19. Only in-frame clones appear in the TCRdb table, and some are missing; sequencing was by immunoSEQ multiplex PCR. The table has about 280,000 clones, around 90% seen once. The specimen was peripheral blood. The receptors were sampled from a woman aged 45-65 years who had recovered from COVID-19.

This chain links TRBV5-1 with TRBJ2-1; D perhaps matches TRBD2 (6 bases). CDR1 is SGHRS and CDR2 is YFSETQ in the germline V gene. V shed 0 bases and J shed 4 bases, with 11 bases lying between them. The CDR3 length is 15 residues. The CDR3 loop reads CASSLEGLSYNEQFF. The CDR3 nucleotides are TGCGCCAGCAGCTTGGAGGGACTCTCTTACAATGAGCAGTTCTTC. Based on the CDR3 plus reference TRBV5-1 and TRBJ2-1, the full variable domain is KAGVTQTPRYLIKTRGQQVTLSCSPISGHRSVSWYQQTPGQGLQFLFEYFSETQRNKGNFPGRFSGRQFSNSRSEMNVSTLELGDSALYLCASSLEGLSYNEQFFGPGTRLTVL.

This chain links TRBV5-6 with TRBJ2-6, with 7 bases that match TRBD2. The CDR3 runs to 18 residues. With V trimmed by 3 bases and J by 0 bases, 9 bases remained unmatched. Germline V gene sequence: CDR1 SGHDT, CDR2 YYEEEE. Written as DNA, the CDR3 is TGTGCCAGCAGCTCCCGGGACTATCCTAGCTCTGGGGCCAACGTCCTGACTTTC. Translated, it gives CASSSRDYPSSGANVLTF. The variable domain in full, with the rest retrieved from reference TRBV5-6 and TRBJ2-6, is DAGVTQSPTHLIKTRGQQVTLRCSPKSGHDTVSWYQQALGQGPQFIFQYYEEEERQRGNFPDRFSGHQFPNYSSELNVNALLLGDSALYLCASSSRDYPSSGANVLTFGAGSRLTVL.

This chain connects TRBV6-2 or TRBV6-3 to TRBJ1-5; possibly TRBD1 for D (5 bases). CDR1 MNHEY and CDR2 SVGEGT come from the germline V gene. Trimming stripped 5 bases from V and 7 bases from J, with 12 bases between. The CDR3 is 13 amino acids. The CDR3 spells CASSPGGIQPQHF. The CDR3 bases are TGTGCCAGCAGTCCCGGGGGGATCCAGCCCCAGCATTTT.

The chain combines TRBV28 with TRBJ1-5, with TRBD1 as a possible D gene (6 bases). Trimming took off 7 bases at V and 6 bases at J, with 22 bases between the two ends. The germline CDR1 and CDR2 sequences are MDHEN and SYDVKM. This CDR3 is built from 16 residues. CDR3 coding DNA: TGTGCCAGCAAACAAATGACCTCTACAGGGTCTCAGCCCCAGCATTTT. Protein sequence: CASKQMTSTGSQPQHF. Supplemented by reference TRBV28 and TRBJ1-5, the full variable domain reads DVKVTQSSRYLVKRTGEKVFLECVQDMDHENMFWYRQDPGLGLRLIYFSYDVKMKEKGDIPEGYSVSREKKERFSLILESASTNQTSMYLCASKQMTSTGSQPQHFGDGTRLSIL.

This clone was recorded once. The same CDR3 also results from other DNA sequences found in this sample. The chain couples TRBV19 to TRBJ1-1; 8 nucleotides align to TRBD1. Losses at the gene ends were 1 base for V and 5 bases for J; bases not matched to a gene: 3. CDR3 length: 14 residues. The V gene's germline CDR1 is LNHDA and CDR2 SQIVND (reference sequence). The CDR3, as DNA: TGTGCCAGTAGTATAGGGACAGGGACGACTGAAGCTTTCTTT. Its protein product is CASSIGTGTTEAFF.

V gene TRBV4-3 combines with J gene TRBJ2-2, with D possibly TRBD2 on 6 matching bases. The V end lost 3 bases, the J end lost 6 bases, and 14 bases lay between the germline ends. The CDR3 is 15 residues long. The V gene's germline CDR1 is LGHNA and CDR2 YSLEER. CDR3 in amino acids: CASSQVRGGAGELFF. The CDR3 nucleotides are TGCGCCAGCAGCCAGGTGAGGGGAGGCGCCGGGGAGCTGTTTTTT.

The chain uses TRBV19 and TRBJ1-4; TRBD1 aligns across 7 bases. This CDR3 is built from 15 residues. V trimming: 8 bases; J trimming: 3 bases; junction bases outside the gene matches: 9. Germline lookup yields CDR1 LNHDA and CDR2 SQIVND (reference sequence). This CDR3 reads CASHLRGTANEKLFF. The CDR3 coding sequence is TGTGCCAGTCACCTTCGCGGGACAGCTAATGAAAAACTGTTTTTT.

The chain uses TRBV9 and TRBJ1-6, with 8 nucleotides matching TRBD1. This CDR3 has 17 residues. CDR1 SGDLS and CDR2 YYNGEE come from the germline V gene. V dropped 3 bases and J dropped 3; count of bases not matched to a gene: 8. The CDR3 sequence is CASSGSGGSLYNSPLHF. As DNA, the CDR3 is TGTGCCAGCAGCGGATCAGGGGGCTCTCTCTATAATTCACCCCTCCACTTT.